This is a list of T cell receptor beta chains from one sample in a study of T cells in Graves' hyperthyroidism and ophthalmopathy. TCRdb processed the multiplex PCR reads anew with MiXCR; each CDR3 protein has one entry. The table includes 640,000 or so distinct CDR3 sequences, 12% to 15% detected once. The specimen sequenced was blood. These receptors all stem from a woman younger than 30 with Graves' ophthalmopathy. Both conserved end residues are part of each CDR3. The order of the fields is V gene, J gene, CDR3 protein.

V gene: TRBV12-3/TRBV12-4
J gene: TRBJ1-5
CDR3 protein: CASSLDDARAVQPQHF

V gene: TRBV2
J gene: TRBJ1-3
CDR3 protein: CASSEALMSAGNTIYF

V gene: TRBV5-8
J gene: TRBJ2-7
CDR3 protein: CASSLEPGPNSYEQYF

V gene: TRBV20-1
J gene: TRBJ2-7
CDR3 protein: CSARLLVGTYEQYF

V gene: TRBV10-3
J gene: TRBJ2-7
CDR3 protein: CAISELGDSGDEQYF

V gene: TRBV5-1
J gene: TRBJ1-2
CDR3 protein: CASSTQGQGAGGYTF

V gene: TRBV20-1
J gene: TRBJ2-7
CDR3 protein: CSAPDSVTYEQYF

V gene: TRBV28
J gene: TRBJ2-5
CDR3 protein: CASSLYSAEETQYF

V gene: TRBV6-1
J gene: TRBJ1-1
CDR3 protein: CASSFNPADTEAFF

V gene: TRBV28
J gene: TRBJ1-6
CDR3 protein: CDSSLGNRGNSPLHF

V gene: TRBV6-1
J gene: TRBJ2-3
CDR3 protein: CASRPPTGAGTDTQYF

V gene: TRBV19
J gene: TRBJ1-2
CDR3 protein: CASSFPRTGTNYGYTF

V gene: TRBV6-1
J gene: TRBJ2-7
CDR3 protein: CASRQDRDEQYF

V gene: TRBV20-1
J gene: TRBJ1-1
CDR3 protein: CSARGGSLDTEAFF

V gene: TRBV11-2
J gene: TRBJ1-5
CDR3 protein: CASSLRGGYQPQHF

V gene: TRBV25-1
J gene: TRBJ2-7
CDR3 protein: CASTSKAESSYEQYF

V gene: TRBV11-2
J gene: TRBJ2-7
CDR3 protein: CASSLTRGNEQYF